This T cell receptor beta chain originates from a study of T cell therapy after organ transplantation. The assay was immunoSEQ multiplex PCR, and TCRdb's table has in-frame clones only and misses some. Of roughly 3,500 clones listed, under 75% are singletons. The CDR3 length is 13 residues. Trimming removed 5 bases from V and 4 bases from J; junction bases left unmatched: 2. The germline CDR1 and CDR2 sequences are PRHDT and FYEKMQ (reference sequence). The sample's time point: 20-29 weeks after completion of therapy. This clone is medium-sized in the sample. Its antigen is undetermined. The material sequenced was CD8+ T cells from blood, taken after autologous CMV-specific T cell therapy. The J gene is TRBJ2-5, the V gene TRBV13; 9 bases are shared with TRBD2. This TCR was sampled from a human patient who had received a solid organ transplant and had CMV disease. These T cells may partly come from the graft donor. The CDR3 sequence is CASSNSGGETQYF. The CDR3 DNA reads as TGTGCCAGCAGCAATAGCGGGGGAGAGACCCAGTACTTC.